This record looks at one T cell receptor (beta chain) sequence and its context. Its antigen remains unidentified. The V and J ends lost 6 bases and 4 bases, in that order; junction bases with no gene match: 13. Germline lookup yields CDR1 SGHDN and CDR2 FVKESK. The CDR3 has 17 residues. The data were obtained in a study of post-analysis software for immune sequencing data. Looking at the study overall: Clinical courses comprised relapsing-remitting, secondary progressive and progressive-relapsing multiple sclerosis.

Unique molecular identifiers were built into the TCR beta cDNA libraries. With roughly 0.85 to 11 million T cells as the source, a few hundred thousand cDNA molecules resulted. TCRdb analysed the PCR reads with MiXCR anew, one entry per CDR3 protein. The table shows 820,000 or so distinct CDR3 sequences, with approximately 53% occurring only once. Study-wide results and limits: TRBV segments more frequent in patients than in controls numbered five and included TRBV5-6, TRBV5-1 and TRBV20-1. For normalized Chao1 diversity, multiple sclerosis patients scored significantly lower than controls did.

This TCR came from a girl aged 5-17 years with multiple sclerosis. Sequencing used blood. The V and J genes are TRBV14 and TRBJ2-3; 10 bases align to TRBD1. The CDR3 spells CASSHKRPGTGADTQYF. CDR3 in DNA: TGTGCCAGCAGTCATAAACGACCCGGGACAGGGGCAGATACGCAGTATTTT.